These T cell receptor beta chains were read from a single sample in a study of blood T cells in healthy people across ages. TCRdb analysed the 5' RACE reads with MiXCR anew, one entry per CDR3 protein. Of hundreds of thousands of distinct CDR3 sequences detected, approximately 52% appear once; the ten largest clones hold roughly 14%. The specimen sequenced was blood. The receptor source for this set is a woman of 80 years or more in good health. CDR3s include the opening cysteine and the closing phenylalanine or tryptophan. Each record gives: V gene, CDR3 protein.

TRBV7-2,CASSLGAHGDTQYF
TRBV7-9,CASSWTALNEQFF
TRBV2,CASSAAASAGELFF
TRBV7-2,CASSLAGYWFF
TRBV20-1,CSARVTSGTEQYF
TRBV20-1,CSARDRQGSGKSYNEQFF
TRBV29-1,CSVAGTAHEETQYF
TRBV6-5,CASSPRIGDTQYF
TRBV4-1,CASSQNEGQGYEQYF
TRBV5-1,CASSLRLAATYNEQFF
TRBV29-1,CSVLDSPSPTDTQYF
TRBV28,CASRDGTVPYNEQFF
TRBV6-5,CASSYSPGGRYEQYF
TRBV11-2,CASSSTLGRGSGANVLTF
TRBV10-3,CAISDSPASLTNEQFF
TRBV28,CASRVAGGQDEQFF
TRBV21-1,CASSKGGRPGGAKNIQYF
TRBV29-1,CRSGTGVETQYF
TRBV28,CASTPSGGTDTQYF
TRBV20-1,CSAKGTPGLIKEAQYF
TRBV6-2/TRBV6-3,CASSPDGSRQPQHF
TRBV6-2/TRBV6-3,CASSYRDTNSPLHF
TRBV7-9,CASRLGLRDRGGDGYTF
TRBV12-1,CASSLLAGGPEDTQYF
TRBV10-3,CAISEVGSTDTQYF
TRBV20-1,CSARDDGNGNTIYF
TRBV9,CASSAAMVNTEAFF
TRBV2,CASSETVTDTQYF
TRBV5-1,CASGVETNLGHGELFF
TRBV20-1,CSARDLTRRDTQYF
TRBV20-1,CSARESRNIQYF
TRBV30,CAWSVGSGSTDTQYF
TRBV12-3/TRBV12-4,CASSLWRDRRSAQYF
TRBV6-5,CASSRVGGQGNSPLHF
TRBV19,CASSLISNNEQFF
TRBV5-1,CASSSGGYLGYTF
TRBV19,CASSIGRVAPQHF
TRBV20-1,CSAVDWAGATDTQYF
TRBV5-1,CASSPGWGASNQPQHF
TRBV11-2,CASHAVRGGRYDEQYF
TRBV12-3/TRBV12-4,CASSPSGGREQYF
TRBV3-1,CASSQDLRGLEQYF
TRBV2,CASSEVDRVGNEQFF
TRBV2,CASLGRGGRTQYF
TRBV5-1,CASSLVLAGGREQYF
TRBV4-2,CASSQESPNEQFF
TRBV5-1,CASSLSGRRAGADTQYF
TRBV15,CATSRDRSVSEQFF
TRBV10-1,CASSISASGSADTQYF
TRBV10-3,CAISDTGTEAFF
TRBV7-7,CASSYTGRDTQYF
TRBV27,CASSGGSTLVGTQYF
TRBV24-1,CATSDRTSSLDEQFF